This T cell receptor beta chain originates from a study of T cell responses to AZD1222 COVID-19 vaccine. Germline CDR1 and CDR2: SEHNR and FQNEAQ (reference sequence). The CDR3 covers 14 residues. J was trimmed by 5 bases and V by 0 bases; bases with no gene match: 3. The data were produced by immunoSEQ multiplex PCR, yet TCRdb's version contains in-frame clones alone and is incomplete. This sample carries fewer than 200,000 clones, 90% to 95% of them seen once, and the ten largest clones take roughly 1.7%. The source is an adult who received the AZD1222 COVID-19 vaccine. V is TRBV7-9 and J is TRBJ1-1; 7 nucleotides agree with TRBD1. The input for sequencing was peripheral blood, taken 28 days after the second AZD1222 dose. The CDR3 coding sequence is TGTGCCAGCAGCTTAGCAGCAGGGGGAACTGAAGCTTTCTTT. It specifies CASSLAAGGTEAFF. Variable domain in full (rest from reference TRBV7-9 and TRBJ1-1): DTGVSQNPRHKITKRGQNVTFRCDPISEHNRLYWYRQTLGQGPEFLTYFQNEAQLEKSRLLSDRFSAERPKGSFSTLEIQRTEQGDSAMYLCASSLAAGGTEAFFGQGTRLTVV.